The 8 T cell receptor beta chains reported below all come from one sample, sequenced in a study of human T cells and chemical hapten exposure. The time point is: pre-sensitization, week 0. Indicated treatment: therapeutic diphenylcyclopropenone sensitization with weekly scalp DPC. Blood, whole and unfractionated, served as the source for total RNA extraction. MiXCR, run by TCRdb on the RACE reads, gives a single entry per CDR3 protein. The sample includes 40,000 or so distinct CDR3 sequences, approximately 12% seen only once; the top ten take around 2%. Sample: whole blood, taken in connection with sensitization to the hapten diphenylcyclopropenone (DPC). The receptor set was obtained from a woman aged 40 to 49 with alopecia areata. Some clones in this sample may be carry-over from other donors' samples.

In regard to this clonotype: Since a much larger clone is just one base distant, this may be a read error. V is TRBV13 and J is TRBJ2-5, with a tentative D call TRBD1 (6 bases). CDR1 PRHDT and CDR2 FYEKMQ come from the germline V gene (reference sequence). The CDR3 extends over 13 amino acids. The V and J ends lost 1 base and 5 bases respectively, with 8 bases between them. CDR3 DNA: TGTGCCAGCAGCTTAGAGGGGGATGAGACCCAGTACTTC. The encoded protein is CASSLEGDETQYF.

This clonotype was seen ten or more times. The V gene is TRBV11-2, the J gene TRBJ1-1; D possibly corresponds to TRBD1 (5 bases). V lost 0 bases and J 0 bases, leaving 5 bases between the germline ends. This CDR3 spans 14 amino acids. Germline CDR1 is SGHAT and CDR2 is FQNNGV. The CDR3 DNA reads TGTGCCAGCAGCTTAGAGGGGCTGAACACTGAAGCTTTCTTT. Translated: CASSLEGLNTEAFF. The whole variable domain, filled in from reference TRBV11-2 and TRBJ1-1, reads EAGVAQSPRYKIIEKRQSVAFWCNPISGHATLYWYQQILGQGPKLLIQFQNNGVVDDSQLPKDRFSAERLKGVDSTLKIQPAKLEDSAVYLCASSLEGLNTEAFFGQGTRLTVV.

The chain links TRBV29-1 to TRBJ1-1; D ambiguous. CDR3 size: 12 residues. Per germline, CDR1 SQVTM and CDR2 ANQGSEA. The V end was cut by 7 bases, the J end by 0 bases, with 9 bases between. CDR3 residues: CSASLMNTEAFF. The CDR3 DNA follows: TGCAGCGCTTCTCTCATGAACACTGAAGCTTTCTTT.

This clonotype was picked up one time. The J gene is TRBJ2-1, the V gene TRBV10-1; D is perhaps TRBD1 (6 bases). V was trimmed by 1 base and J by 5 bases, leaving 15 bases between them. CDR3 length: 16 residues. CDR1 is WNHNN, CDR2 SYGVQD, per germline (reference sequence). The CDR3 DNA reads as TGCGCCAGCAGTGAGTACCCCTCCAGGGACAACAATGAGCAGTTCTTC. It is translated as CASSEYPSRDNNEQFF.

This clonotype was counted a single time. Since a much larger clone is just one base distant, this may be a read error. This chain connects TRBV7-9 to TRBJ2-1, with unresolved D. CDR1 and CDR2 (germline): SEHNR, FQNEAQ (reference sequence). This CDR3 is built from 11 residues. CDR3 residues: CVLERQYEQFF. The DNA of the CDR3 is TGTGTCCTGGAGCGTCAATATGAGCAGTTCTTC.

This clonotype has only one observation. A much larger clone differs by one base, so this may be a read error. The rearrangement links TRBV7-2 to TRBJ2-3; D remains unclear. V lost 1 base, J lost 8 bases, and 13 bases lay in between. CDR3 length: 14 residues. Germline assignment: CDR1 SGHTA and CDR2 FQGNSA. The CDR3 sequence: CASSLEPLSVTQYF. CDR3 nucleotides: TGTGCCAGCAGCTTAGAACCACTGTCAGTTACGCAGTATTTT.

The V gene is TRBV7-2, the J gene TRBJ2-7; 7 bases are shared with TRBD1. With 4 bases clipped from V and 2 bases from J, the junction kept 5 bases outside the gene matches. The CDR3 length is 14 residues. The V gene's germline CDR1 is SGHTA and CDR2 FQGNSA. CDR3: CASSSHRGAYEQYF. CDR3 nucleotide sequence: TGTGCCAGCAGCTCTCACAGGGGCGCCTACGAGCAGTACTTC.

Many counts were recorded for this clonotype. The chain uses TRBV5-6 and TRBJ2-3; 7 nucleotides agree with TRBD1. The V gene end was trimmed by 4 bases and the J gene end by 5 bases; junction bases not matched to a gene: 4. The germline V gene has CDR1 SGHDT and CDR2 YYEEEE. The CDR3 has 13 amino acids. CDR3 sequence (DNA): TGTGCCAGCAGCCGCGACAGGGTAGATACGCAGTATTTT. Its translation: CASSRDRVDTQYF.